Following are 30 T cell receptor beta chains from one sample sequenced in a study of siplizumab effects on memory and regulatory T cells. The data were produced by immunoSEQ multiplex PCR, yet TCRdb's version contains in-frame clones alone and is incomplete. This table holds under 150,000 clones, around 94% found once. The sample was non-Treg CD4+ T cells sorted from blood. The receptor set was obtained from a human donor in good health.

The genes are TRBV5-1 and TRBJ1-1, with 8 bases lining up with TRBD1. This CDR3 contains 15 residues. From germline, CDR1 is SGHRS and CDR2 YFSETQ. The trim removed 2 bases at V and 5 bases at J, leaving 8 bases unmatched. The CDR3 spells CASSFQGAGGTEAFF. DNA for the CDR3: TGCGCCAGCAGCTTCCAGGGGGCCGGGGGAACTGAAGCTTTCTTT.

V usage is TRBV9 and J usage is TRBJ2-1; 12 bases match TRBD2. V was pared by 3 bases and J by 4 bases, with 5 bases of the junction left unmatched. Germline CDR1 reads SGDLS; CDR2 reads YYNGEE. CDR3 length: 16 residues. The CDR3 nucleotides read TGTGCCAGCAGCGAACCCCTAGCGGGGGGGTACAATGAGCAGTTCTTC. As protein: CASSEPLAGGYNEQFF.

The chain couples TRBV7-2 to TRBJ2-1; 7 bases fit TRBD1. The CDR3 is made up of 15 amino acids. V lost 5 bases to trimming and J lost 4 bases; unmatched junction nucleotides: 8. Germline V gene sequence: CDR1 SGHTA, CDR2 FQGNSA. CDR3 in DNA: TGTGCCAGCAGCGATCGGGACAGTTTATACAATGAGCAGTTCTTC. Translating it yields CASSDRDSLYNEQFF.

The chain couples TRBV11-2 to TRBJ1-1; D may be TRBD1 (6 bases). Trimming took off 4 bases at V and 4 bases at J, with 10 bases between the two ends. The germline V gene encodes CDR1 SGHAT and CDR2 FQNNGV. This CDR3 is 13 amino acids long. CDR3 region: CASSSDSGTEAFF. The CDR3 nucleotides read TGTGCCAGCAGCTCGGACAGCGGCACTGAAGCTTTCTTT.

V usage is TRBV11-2 and J usage is TRBJ2-1, with 8 bases that match TRBD2. CDR3 size: 16 residues. V lost 1 base, J lost 4 bases, and 6 bases stayed unmatched. The germline V gene encodes CDR1 SGHAT and CDR2 FQNNGV. CDR3: CASSLGGAGGYNEQFF. Here the CDR3 DNA reads TGTGCCAGCAGCTTAGGAGGTGCGGGGGGTTACAATGAGCAGTTCTTC. The variable domain in full, with the rest retrieved from reference TRBV11-2 and TRBJ2-1, is EAGVAQSPRYKIIEKRQSVAFWCNPISGHATLYWYQQILGQGPKLLIQFQNNGVVDDSQLPKDRFSAERLKGVDSTLKIQPAKLEDSAVYLCASSLGGAGGYNEQFFGPGTRLTVL.

The gene calls are TRBV5-1 and TRBJ2-1, with TRBD2 matching over 12 bases. The germline CDR1 and CDR2 sequences are SGHRS and YFSETQ. The V and J ends lost 2 bases and 7 bases, in that order; junction bases with no gene match: 4. The CDR3 length is 15 residues. CDR3: CASSFLAGGPNEQFF. The CDR3 bases are TGCGCCAGCAGCTTTCTAGCGGGGGGGCCGAATGAGCAGTTCTTC.

The chain links TRBV12-5 to TRBJ2-7, with D maybe TRBD2 (5 bases). V was pared by 2 bases and J by 10 bases, with 12 bases between. The CDR3 contains 12 residues. In germline, CDR1 is LGHNT, CDR2 FRNRAP. The CDR3 here is CASGLPPSGQYF. CDR3 nucleotides: TGTGCTAGTGGTTTGCCCCCGAGCGGTCAGTACTTC.

The chain carries TRBV7-8 and TRBJ1-2; D uncertain. The CDR3 is made up of 13 amino acids. V shed 5 bases and J shed 2 bases, with 9 bases lying between them. Looked up from germline, CDR1 is SGHVS and CDR2 is FQNEAQ. The CDR3 protein is CASSPRINYGYTF. For the CDR3, the DNA is TGTGCCAGCAGCCCAAGAATCAACTATGGCTACACCTTC.

The chain uses TRBV27 and TRBJ2-7; TRBD1 agrees at 9 bases. V lost 5 bases and J lost 6; bases outside the gene matches: 5. Germline V gene sequence: CDR1 MNHEY, CDR2 SMNVEV (reference sequence). CDR3 length: 13 amino acids. The CDR3 bases are TGTGCCAGCAGTCACGGACAGGGGCGCGAGCAGTACTTC. Residues: CASSHGQGREQYF.

The rearrangement uses TRBV5-6 and TRBJ1-2; 8 nucleotides match TRBD1. The ends lost 5 bases at V and 0 bases at J; junction bases unmatched: 3. Germline assignment: CDR1 SGHDT and CDR2 YYEEEE. The CDR3 is 14 amino acids. DNA of the CDR3: TGTGCCAGCAGTTCGGACAGGGCTAACTATGGCTACACCTTC. Its protein product is CASSSDRANYGYTF. Based on the CDR3 plus reference TRBV5-6 and TRBJ1-2, the full variable domain is DAGVTQSPTHLIKTRGQQVTLRCSPKSGHDTVSWYQQALGQGPQFIFQYYEEEERQRGNFPDRFSGHQFPNYSSELNVNALLLGDSALYLCASSSDRANYGYTFGSGTRLTVV.

The chain recombines TRBV4-1 with TRBJ1-2; TRBD1 matches at 8 bases. CDR1 and CDR2 from the germline V gene are MGHRA and YSYEKL. The CDR3 contains 15 residues. After removal of 0 bases from V and 0 bases from J, the junction contained 0 bases not matched to a gene. The CDR3 DNA sequence: TGCGCCAGCAGCCAAGAGACAGGGGCTAACTATGGCTACACCTTC. Protein sequence: CASSQETGANYGYTF.

The chain uses TRBV10-3 and TRBJ2-7; D remains unclear. Germline CDR1 ENHRY, CDR2 SYGVKD. V was shortened by 3 bases and J by 2 bases, with 8 bases between the two germline ends. This CDR3 contains 13 residues. The CDR3 protein is CAISDPPTYEQYF. CDR3 in DNA: TGTGCCATCAGTGATCCACCTACCTACGAGCAGTACTTC.

V is TRBV19 and J is TRBJ1-1; the D is unclear. V was clipped by 4 bases and J by 2 bases, with 11 bases between them. Germline V gene sequence: CDR1 LNHDA, CDR2 SQIVND (reference sequence). The CDR3 is 14 residues long. This CDR3 reads CASSTYRTNTEAFF. Here the CDR3 DNA reads TGTGCCAGTAGTACGTACAGAACAAACACTGAAGCTTTCTTT.

This chain links TRBV7-2 with TRBJ2-5; D is ambiguous. The germline V gene encodes CDR1 SGHTA and CDR2 FQGNSA. The CDR3 spans 12 residues. V was shortened by 2 bases and J by 11 bases, with 12 bases between the two germline ends. CDR3: CASSLFGPSQYF. In nucleotides, the CDR3 is TGTGCCAGCAGCTTATTCGGTCCATCACAGTACTTC.

The chain carries TRBV2 and TRBJ2-2; no clear D. In germline, CDR1 is SNHLY, CDR2 FYNNEI. Between the trimmed V and J ends, which lost 8 bases and 7 bases, there was a span of 20 bases. CDR3 length: 15 residues. The CDR3 DNA is TGTGCCAGCTGCGTTGTAGTTTCCATCGTCGGGGAGCTGTTTTTT. Translated: CASCVVVSIVGELFF. The variable domain in full, with the rest retrieved from reference TRBV2 and TRBJ2-2, is EPEVTQTPSHQVTQMGQEVILRCVPISNHLYFYWYRQILGQKVEFLVSFYNNEISEKSEIFDDQFSVERPDGSNFTLKIRSTKLEDSAMYFCASCVVVSIVGELFFGEGSRLTVL.

This clone was detected only once. V gene TRBV4-2 combines with J gene TRBJ2-5; TRBD2 matches 13 bases. This CDR3 region has 15 residues. V was pared by 3 bases and J by 5 bases, with 3 bases of the junction left unmatched. Germline-derived CDR1 and CDR2 are LGHNA and YNFKEQ. DNA of the CDR3: TGTGCCAGCAGCCAGTGGACTAGCGGGGGTGAGACCCAGTACTTC. Its translation is CASSQWTSGGETQYF.

This chain uses TRBV18 with TRBJ1-1; D call uncertain. The CDR3 totals 12 residues. Germline V gene data show CDR1 as KGHSH and CDR2 as LQKENI. V lost 6 bases to trimming and J lost 3 bases, with 8 bases between them. Here the CDR3 DNA reads TGTGCCAGCTCTTGGGTGGACACTGAAGCTTTCTTT. This translates into CASSWVDTEAFF.

The genes are TRBV5-4 and TRBJ2-7, with D unclear. The V gene's germline CDR1 is SGHNT and CDR2 YYREEE (reference sequence). This CDR3 comprises 12 residues. Trimming removed 4 bases from V and 0 bases from J, with 5 bases in between. In DNA, the CDR3 is TGTGCCAGCAGCCGGCCCTCCTACGAGCAGTACTTC. This gives the protein CASSRPSYEQYF.

The chain links TRBV13 to TRBJ2-7; 7 nucleotides line up with TRBD2. Germline CDR1 and CDR2: PRHDT and FYEKMQ (reference sequence). CDR3 length: 19 residues. V trimming: 5 bases; J trimming: 1 base; junction bases outside the gene matches: 20. CDR3 residues: CASSPWVAGLLKASYEQYF. The CDR3, as DNA: TGTGCCAGCAGCCCTTGGGTAGCGGGCCTCCTAAAGGCGTCCTACGAGCAGTACTTC.

V is TRBV6-5 and J is TRBJ1-3; no reliable D call. Germline V gene data show CDR1 as MNHEY and CDR2 as SVGAGI. CDR3 size: 15 residues. Deletions cut 4 bases from V and 1 base from J, with 11 bases between. The CDR3 sequence is CASSSTWGSGNTIYF. The CDR3, as DNA: TGTGCCAGCAGTTCCACCTGGGGATCTGGAAACACCATATATTTT.

The V gene is TRBV11-2, the J gene TRBJ1-1; D not certain. Germline CDR1 reads SGHAT; CDR2 reads FQNNGV. V lost 4 bases, J lost 8 bases, and 11 bases lay in between. CDR3 length: 12 residues. The CDR3 DNA follows: TGTGCCAGCAGCTCCACGGGAATAGAAGCTTTCTTT. It encodes CASSSTGIEAFF. The entire variable domain, with the rest obtained from reference TRBV11-2 and TRBJ1-1, is as follows: EAGVAQSPRYKIIEKRQSVAFWCNPISGHATLYWYQQILGQGPKLLIQFQNNGVVDDSQLPKDRFSAERLKGVDSTLKIQPAKLEDSAVYLCASSSTGIEAFFGQGTRLTVV.

V usage is TRBV7-9 and J usage is TRBJ2-7, with D possibly matching TRBD1 (5 bases). Germline V CDR1 and CDR2: SEHNR, FQNEAQ (reference sequence). V was cut by 5 bases and J by 2 bases, with 19 bases left in between. The CDR3 spans 16 residues. The CDR3 sequence: CASSPRARDRAYEQYF. CDR3 bases: TGTGCCAGCAGCCCTAGGGCGAGAGACAGAGCCTACGAGCAGTACTTC.

V gene TRBV7-2 combines with J gene TRBJ2-2, with D unresolved. Trimming took off 3 bases at V and 5 bases at J, with 7 bases between the two ends. From germline, CDR1 is SGHTA and CDR2 FQGNSA. The length of the CDR3 is 13 residues. CDR3 sequence reads: CASSFDRTGELFF. The CDR3 region has the DNA TGTGCCAGCAGCTTCGACCGAACCGGGGAGCTGTTTTTT.

The CDR3 bases are TGTGCCAGCAGCTTGACACACCGGGGGTCCTACGAGCAGTACTTC. This translates into CASSLTHRGSYEQYF. The chain joins TRBV5-4 to TRBJ2-7, with D possibly matching TRBD2 (6 bases). Per germline, CDR1 SGHNT and CDR2 YYREEE (reference sequence). With 1 base removed from V and 1 base from J, the gap between germline ends came to 12 bases. The CDR3 sequence is 15 residues long.

V and J are TRBV6-1 and TRBJ2-7; TRBD1 agrees at 7 bases. The CDR3 length is 15 residues. The germline gives CDR1 MNHNS, CDR2 SASEGT. The V segment lost 4 bases and the J segment 0 bases; nucleotides outside the gene matches: 6. The CDR3, as DNA: TGTGCCAGCAGTGTACAGGGGCCGGGCTCCTACGAGCAGTACTTC. Its translation: CASSVQGPGSYEQYF.

This chain connects TRBV11-3 to TRBJ2-1; 7 bases map to TRBD2. The V and J ends lost 6 bases and 7 bases, in that order; junction bases with no gene match: 3. The CDR3 has 12 amino acids. Looked up from germline, CDR1 is SGHNT and CDR2 is YENEEA. The CDR3 here is CASSNSGNEQFF. The CDR3 bases are TGTGCCAGCAGTAATAGCGGGAATGAGCAGTTCTTC. Drawing the rest from reference TRBV11-3 and TRBJ2-1, the complete variable domain is EAGVVQSPRYKIIEKKQPVAFWCNPISGHNTLYWYLQNLGQGPELLIRYENEEAVDDSQLPKDRFSAERLKGVDSTLKIQPAELGDSAVYLCASSNSGNEQFFGPGTRLTVL.

The sample holds a few counts of this clone. The chain carries TRBV19 and TRBJ2-3; the D gene could be TRBD1 or TRBD2 (5 bases each). Germline CDR1 reads LNHDA; CDR2 reads SQIVND (reference sequence). The CDR3 has 14 amino acids. The V gene lost 7 bases and the J gene lost 2 bases, with 13 bases spanning the gap. CDR3 sequence: CASTWGTLTDTQYF. In nucleotides, the CDR3 is TGTGCCAGTACCTGGGGGACCCTCACAGATACGCAGTATTTT.

The chain uses TRBV5-6 and TRBJ2-3, with TRBD2 identical over 9 bases. The CDR3 has 18 amino acids. Germline V gives CDR1 SGHDT, CDR2 YYEEEE. With V trimmed by 0 bases and J by 5 bases, 13 bases remained unmatched. CDR3 bases: TGTGCCAGCAGCTTGGACGGCGGGAGGGCCGTTGGTCTAGATACGCAGTATTTT. Translating gives CASSLDGGRAVGLDTQYF.

This rearrangement joins TRBV6-5 to TRBJ1-4; D is perhaps TRBD1 (5 bases). Germline V gives CDR1 MNHEY, CDR2 SVGAGI. The CDR3 length is 11 residues. The V end was cut by 7 bases, the J end by 13 bases, with 13 bases between. In DNA, the CDR3 is TGTGCCAGCACCGAACGGGGGGGACTGTTTTTT. It yields the protein CASTERGGLFF.

This clone was observed a few times. The V gene is TRBV16, the J gene TRBJ2-7; TRBD2 matches at 10 bases. This CDR3 comprises 16 residues. Germline CDR1 reads KGHSY; CDR2 reads FQNENV. The V and J ends lost 4 bases and 5 bases, in that order; junction bases with no gene match: 11. In DNA, the CDR3 is TGTGCCAGCAGCCCCCTCCGCCTAGCGGGAGTCCACGAGCAGTACTTC. Its protein product is CASSPLRLAGVHEQYF.